This TCR beta chain was sequenced for a study of OX40 agonist ivuxolimab in advanced cancers. V trimming: 5 bases; J trimming: 7 bases; junction bases outside the gene matches: 9. CDR3 length equals 15 residues. Germline CDR1 reads SEHNR; CDR2 reads FQNEAQ (reference sequence). Data came from immunoSEQ multiplex PCR; TCRdb stores just in-frame clones and leaves some out. The sample contains more than 20,000 clones, around nine tenths of which appear only once. The chain combines TRBV7-9 with TRBJ2-2, with 8 bases lining up with TRBD1. The TCR was taken from an adult with an advanced solid tumor such as melanoma, head and neck, liver or kidney cancer. The sequencing here drew on CD4+ or CD8+ T cells sorted from blood, taken in a trial of the OX40 agonist ivuxolimab. The CDR3 here is CASSASDRADGELFF. CDR3 coding DNA: TGTGCCAGCAGCGCATCGGACAGGGCCGACGGGGAGCTGTTTTTT.